The present TCR beta chain was sequenced within a study of CD8 T cells in Susac syndrome. Reverse transcription of 0.5 to 1 ug RNA was performed with random hexamers. TCRdb re-called the immunoSEQ multiplex PCR reads through MiXCR, storing one row per CDR3 protein. The repertoire includes 100,000 to 150,000 distinct CDR3 sequences, just under 95% of them detected once, and around 0.078% sits in the top ten. The sample consisted of CD4+ T cells from PBMCs. The receptor was derived from a human donor in good health.

CDR3 sequence reads: CAISERREAIYF. The CDR3, as DNA: TGTGCCATCAGTGAACGGCGGGAGGCCATATATTTT. This chain joins TRBV10-3 and TRBJ1-3; no definite D call. This CDR3 has 12 amino acids. The germline gives CDR1 ENHRY, CDR2 SYGVKD. Trimming removed 3 bases at V and 11 bases at J, with 11 bases between.